Listed below are T cell receptor beta chains from one sample, sequenced in a study of T cell clones after liver transplantation. Using immunoSEQ multiplex PCR, the repertoire was profiled, and TCRdb retains in-frame clones only, with some absent. The sample holds more than 100,000 clones, around four fifths seen once. Sample: CD4+ T cells from blood, taken around 44 months after liver transplant. The receptor set was obtained from a human patient who received a liver transplant. Some T cells could come from the graft donor. Each CDR3 is given with its conserved first and last residue. A D gene is named only where the DNA matches it firmly. The size of a clone is reported for some rows only, either as once, few or many, or as a class for expanded clones.

abundance	v_gene	d_gene	j_gene	CDR3nt	CDR3aa
-	TRBV29-1	TRBD2	TRBJ2-2	TGCAGCGTTGCCAGGACTAGCGGGACTACGAACACCGGGGAGCTGTTTTTT	CSVARTSGTTNTGELFF
-	TRBV19	TRBD2	TRBJ2-1	TGTGCCAGTAGTATAGATGGGGACGGGAGGACCTACAATGAGCAGTTCTTC	CASSIDGDGRTYNEQFF
-	TRBV5-1	TRBD2	TRBJ2-7	TGCGCCAGCAGCTTGGATTTCGCGGGGGTACCCTACGAGCAGTACTTC	CASSLDFAGVPYEQYF
few	TRBV15	-	TRBJ1-2	TGTGCCACCAGCCGCAGGGGAGGATATGGCTACACCTTC	CATSRRGGYGYTF
-	TRBV25-1	-	TRBJ1-3	TGTGCCAGCAGGAACCCTTCCGTAGGGTCTCTAGCTTTT	CASRNPSVGSLAF
once	TRBV19	TRBD2	TRBJ2-1	TGTGCCAGTAGTATCCCCGCCGGGGGAGGGAGGAACAATGAGCAGTTCTTC	CASSIPAGGGRNNEQFF
once	TRBV7-2	-	TRBJ2-1	TGTGCCAGCAGCTTGGGGAACAGGAACAATGAGCAGTTCTTC	CASSLGNRNNEQFF
-	TRBV2	TRBD1	TRBJ2-2	TGTGCCAGCAGTGACCTTGTGACAGGGCGGACCGGGGAGCTGTTTTTT	CASSDLVTGRTGELFF
once	TRBV7-9	TRBD2	TRBJ2-2	TGTGCCAGCAGCCCCCGGGGGGGTACCGGGGAGCTGTTTTTT	CASSPRGGTGELFF
-	TRBV1	-	TRBJ2-7	TGCACCAGCAGCCTCCGAGGCGGGGGACGGGGATCCTACGAGCAGTACTTC	CTSSLRGGGRGSYEQYF
-	TRBV4-1	-	TRBJ2-7	TGCGCCAGCAGCCGGACTGCAGCCTCCTACGAGCAGTACTTC	CASSRTAASYEQYF
-	TRBV4-2	TRBD2	TRBJ2-1	TGTGCCAGCAGCCGCGGGGGGCAGGGAGAGCAGTTCTTC	CASSRGGQGEQFF
-	TRBV4-1	-	TRBJ2-5	TGCGCCAGCAGCCAAGGCGCAGGACTGCAGGCGGAGACCCAGTACTTC	CASSQGAGLQAETQYF
few	TRBV23-1	-	TRBJ1-4	TGCGCCAGCAGTCAAGGGTTCCAGGGGAAGGAAAAACTGTTTTTT	CASSQGFQGKEKLFF
once	TRBV6-1	TRBD1	TRBJ2-6	TGTGCCAGCTCAGGGGGACGAACGGGGGCCAACGTCCTGACTTTC	CASSGGRTGANVLTF
once	TRBV10-3	-	TRBJ1-6	TGTGCCATCAGTGGTTTCAGGGATCGTAGTTCACCCCTCCACTTT	CAISGFRDRSSPLHF
-	TRBV30	TRBD1	TRBJ2-1	TGTGCCTGGAGCGAACAGGGGGCTGTCTCTTTCTTC	CAWSEQGAVSFF
-	TRBV9	-	TRBJ2-3	TGTGCCAGCGGGAGGCTCAGCACAGATACGCAGTATTTT	CASGRLSTDTQYF
-	TRBV9	TRBD2	TRBJ2-1	TGTGCCAGCAGCGTACTAGCGGGAGCTTACAATGAGCAGTTCTTC	CASSVLAGAYNEQFF
-	TRBV27	-	TRBJ2-3	TGTGCCAGCAGACCGGAGCGGGTTAGCACAGATACGCAGTATTTT	CASRPERVSTDTQYF
-	TRBV7-3	TRBD2	TRBJ2-3	TGTGCCAGCAGCCTGGGACTAGCGACAGATACGCAGTATTTT	CASSLGLATDTQYF
-	TRBV28	TRBD1	TRBJ1-5	TGTGCCAGCAGTAAGACAGGGTATAGCAATCAGCCCCAGCATTTT	CASSKTGYSNQPQHF
-	TRBV2	-	TRBJ1-1	TGTGCCAGCAGTGTAGGGGCTGAAGCTTTCTTT	CASSVGAEAFF
-	TRBV29-1	-	TRBJ2-5	TGCAGCGTTGAATGGGGAAAGGTAGAGCGCAGAGAGACCCAGTACTTC	CSVEWGKVERRETQYF
once	TRBV6-1	-	TRBJ1-5	TGTGCCAGCAGTGAAGGGGGGGGCGGGGAGCCCCAGCATTTT	CASSEGGGGEPQHF
-	TRBV28	-	TRBJ2-3	TGTGCCAGCAGTTCCCCCCCAGATACGCAGTATTTT	CASSSPPDTQYF
-	TRBV5-8	TRBD1	TRBJ1-5	TGTGCCAGCAACGGCGGACAGGGGGCCAGTCAGCCCCAGCATTTT	CASNGGQGASQPQHF
-	TRBV14	-	TRBJ2-3	TGTGCCAGCAGCTTCACAGATACGCAGTATTTT	CASSFTDTQYF
-	TRBV2	-	TRBJ2-2	TGTGCCAGCAAGCTAGAAAGCGGTGACGGGGAGCTGTTTTTT	CASKLESGDGELFF
-	TRBV6-6	-	TRBJ2-7	TGTGCCAGCAGACCGCACACTAGGGGATCTCTCGAGCAGTACTTC	CASRPHTRGSLEQYF
once	TRBV7-9	-	TRBJ1-4	TGTGCCAGCAGCTTAGCCGCACAGGGATTAAATGAAAAACTGTTTTTT	CASSLAAQGLNEKLFF
-	TRBV21-1	-	TRBJ2-7	TGTGCCAGCAGCAAAATAGAGGGCGAGCAGTACTTC	CASSKIEGEQYF
-	TRBV7-2	TRBD1	TRBJ2-7	TGTGCCAGCAGCCGGGGGACAGGGTCCTACGAGCAGTACTTC	CASSRGTGSYEQYF
-	TRBV7-2	-	TRBJ1-1	TGTGCCAGCAGCCAATCCAAGGGAGCAGCTTTCTTT	CASSQSKGAAFF
medium-sized	TRBV5-6	-	TRBJ1-2	TGTGCCAGCAGCTTGGTTGGGGTTATGGGAGGCTACACCTTC	CASSLVGVMGGYTF
-	TRBV5-1	-	TRBJ1-1	TGCGCCAGCAGCTTGGTGGTCTCAGACACTGAAGCTTTCTTT	CASSLVVSDTEAFF
-	TRBV18	-	TRBJ1-4	TGTGCCAGCTCACCCGGGCAGGTTGAAAAACTGTTTTTT	CASSPGQVEKLFF
-	TRBV5-1	TRBD2	TRBJ2-5	TGCGCCAGCAGCTCGGGACTAGCGGGAGGGCGAGAGACCCAGTACTTC	CASSSGLAGGRETQYF
-	TRBV2	-	TRBJ1-2	TGTGCCAGCTCCCCCGGGGGTTTTGGGCGGGGTGGCTACACCTTC	CASSPGGFGRGGYTF
-	TRBV2	-	TRBJ1-1	TGTGCCAGCAGTGTGAGTAACAGGGATTTGTCTGAAGCTTTCTTT	CASSVSNRDLSEAFF
-	TRBV29-1	TRBD1	TRBJ2-3	TGCAGCGTACCGGGACAGTTTGACTCAGATACGCAGTATTTT	CSVPGQFDSDTQYF
-	TRBV30	-	TRBJ2-2	TGTGCCTGGAGTGTAATGGGTCGGGGCGGGGAGCTGTTTTTT	CAWSVMGRGGELFF
few	TRBV6-6	-	TRBJ2-1	TGTGCCAGCAGTCCTCCCGAGAGTGAGCAGTTCTTC	CASSPPESEQFF
-	TRBV7-9	-	TRBJ2-5	TGTGCCAGCAGCTCCCTTCGGGGGTACCAAGAGACCCAGTACTTC	CASSSLRGYQETQYF
once	TRBV9	TRBD2	TRBJ2-3	TGTGCCAGCAGCTCCAAGGTGGGGACTAGTGGGACAGATACGCAGTATTTT	CASSSKVGTSGTDTQYF
-	TRBV5-6	-	TRBJ1-1	TGTGCCAGCAGCTCGCCCCCGGGTCCGGGACGAACTGAAGCTTTCTTT	CASSSPPGPGRTEAFF
-	TRBV21-1	-	TRBJ2-7	TGTGCCAGCATCCCAGACAGGCCCCCCTACGAGCAGTACTTC	CASIPDRPPYEQYF
few	TRBV19	-	TRBJ2-7	TGTGCCAGTAGTCGCGGGTGGGAGCGGGACGAGCAGTACTTC	CASSRGWERDEQYF
-	TRBV27	-	TRBJ1-5	TGTGCCAGCAGTTTATACAGGGTGGATCAGCCCCAGCATTTT	CASSLYRVDQPQHF
few	TRBV14	-	TRBJ2-7	TGTGCCACCCCAGACGCTCCCGGGACGGTAACCTACGAGCAGTACTTC	CATPDAPGTVTYEQYF
few	TRBV9	TRBD2	TRBJ2-1	TGTGCCAGCAGCGTAGTCGCACTAGCGGGAGGGTTCGATGAGCAGTTCTTC	CASSVVALAGGFDEQFF
-	TRBV6-6	TRBD2	TRBJ2-4	TGTGCCAGCAGTCGGGGGGGTAGCTCGGCCAAAAACATTCAGTACTTC	CASSRGGSSAKNIQYF
few	TRBV23-1	-	TRBJ1-3	TGCGCCAGTGGGGATGACTCTGGAAACACCATATATTTT	CASGDDSGNTIYF
few	TRBV9	-	TRBJ1-6	TGTGCCAGCAGCCCCTCGGCGGTGGCTAATTCACCCCTCCACTTT	CASSPSAVANSPLHF
many	TRBV16	TRBD1	TRBJ1-5	TGTGCCAGCGCGCGGACAGGGAACAATCAGCCCCAGCATTTT	CASARTGNNQPQHF